Below, 25 T cell receptor beta chains from the same sample are listed, as sequenced in a study of PD-1 blockade in classical Hodgkin lymphoma. Using immunoSEQ multiplex PCR, the repertoire was profiled, and TCRdb retains in-frame clones only, with some absent. In the table there are some 22,000 clones, roughly 72% of which are singletons. Every patient was affected by relapse after autologous stem cell transplantation, while exposure to brentuximab vedotin was not uniform. Material: peripheral blood mononuclear cells (PBMCs), obtained at baseline. Receptor source: a human donor with classical Hodgkin lymphoma.

The V gene is TRBV9, the J gene TRBJ2-1; TRBD2 matches at 7 bases. This CDR3 region has 15 residues. V was clipped by 0 bases and J by 2 bases; unmatched bases: 2. Germline CDR1 reads SGDLS; CDR2 reads YYNGEE. This chain's CDR3 is CASSVDGRPYNEQFF. The CDR3 region has the DNA TGTGCCAGCAGCGTAGACGGGAGGCCCTACAATGAGCAGTTCTTC.

This chain joins TRBV5-4 and TRBJ2-5, with D unclear. Trimming pared 4 bases from V and 5 bases from J, leaving 9 bases between. CDR3 length: 12 residues. Germline CDR1 SGHNT, CDR2 YYREEE (reference sequence). As DNA, the CDR3 is TGTGCCAGCAGCACGGCGTTGGAGACCCAGTACTTC. This encodes CASSTALETQYF.

A single count supports this clone. CDR3 loop: CASSRDNYGYTF. For the CDR3, the DNA is TGTGCCAGCTCACGGGATAACTATGGCTACACCTTC. This chain uses TRBV18 with TRBJ1-2; no clear D. The germline V and J ends were trimmed by 4 bases and 1 base, with 4 bases remaining between them. This CDR3 spans 12 amino acids. Germline loops: CDR1 KGHSH, CDR2 LQKENI.

The chain links TRBV7-2 to TRBJ1-2; 12 bases match TRBD1. This CDR3 is 15 amino acids long. Unmatched junction bases numbered 5, after V lost 5 bases and J lost 4 bases. Germline V gene data show CDR1 as SGHTA and CDR2 as FQGNSA. The CDR3 sequence: CASSQGQGAGYGYTF. CDR3 DNA: TGTGCCAGCAGCCAGGGACAGGGGGCGGGCTATGGCTACACCTTC.

V and J are TRBV14 and TRBJ2-5; no definite D call. The germline V gene encodes CDR1 SGHDN and CDR2 FVKESK. Trimming pared 4 bases from V and 4 bases from J, leaving 7 bases between. The CDR3 sequence is 12 residues long. The CDR3 DNA follows: TGTGCCAGCAGCCCCCGCGGAGAGACCCAGTACTTC. Protein product: CASSPRGETQYF.

The chain uses TRBV20-1 and TRBJ1-1; D is unclear. Germline-derived CDR1 and CDR2 are DFQATT and SNEGSKA (reference sequence). This CDR3 has 10 amino acids. With 5 bases removed from V and 6 bases from J, the gap between germline ends came to 7 bases. CDR3 protein: CSAHFAEAFF. CDR3 DNA: TGCAGTGCTCATTTTGCTGAAGCTTTCTTT.

V and J are TRBV28 and TRBJ2-1; 13 nucleotides line up with TRBD2. This CDR3 region has 20 residues. CDR1 is MDHEN, CDR2 SYDVKM, per germline. V shed 6 bases, J shed 1 base, and the junction held 15 bases outside the gene matches. CDR3 sequence reads: CASSLPQGGTSGNSYNEQFF. Here the CDR3 DNA reads TGTGCCAGCAGCCTGCCTCAGGGAGGGACTAGCGGGAATTCCTACAATGAGCAGTTCTTC.

The chain couples TRBV4-3 to TRBJ2-2; unclear D gene. Germline V gene sequence: CDR1 LGHNA, CDR2 YSLEER. Trimming took off 5 bases at V and 1 base at J, with 5 bases between the two ends. The CDR3 contains 13 residues. CDR3 sequence: CASSALNTGELFF. Here the CDR3 DNA reads TGCGCCAGCAGCGCCTTGAACACCGGGGAGCTGTTTTTT.

This chain connects TRBV19 to TRBJ1-1; TRBD1 agrees at 8 bases. The CDR3 covers 15 residues. Germline V gene lookup returns CDR1 LNHDA and CDR2 SQIVND (reference sequence). With V trimmed by 7 bases and J by 1 base, 8 bases remained unmatched. CDR3 in amino acids: CASTSWTGRNTEAFF. CDR3 DNA: TGTGCCAGTACCTCTTGGACAGGGAGGAACACTGAAGCTTTCTTT.

The sample holds one count of this clone. The DNA of the CDR3 is TGTGCCAGCAGCTTGGGGGGGTTGAGGACTGAAGCTTTCTTT. This codes for CASSLGGLRTEAFF. The chain has TRBV5-6 and TRBJ1-1, with a weak D call TRBD1 (5 bases). V lost 0 bases, J lost 5 bases, and 11 bases lay in between. This CDR3 contains 14 residues. Germline-derived CDR1 and CDR2 are SGHDT and YYEEEE.

The V call is TRBV4-2, the J call TRBJ2-5, with TRBD2 matching 7 bases. This CDR3 is built from 16 residues. V trimming: 0 bases; J trimming: 2 bases; junction bases outside the gene matches: 6. The V gene's germline CDR1 is LGHNA and CDR2 YNFKEQ. CDR3 residues: CASSQDFNGGQETQYF. The CDR3 DNA follows: TGTGCCAGCAGCCAAGATTTTAACGGGGGGCAAGAGACCCAGTACTTC.

V gene TRBV7-9 combines with J gene TRBJ2-5; TRBD1 is a possible D gene (6 bases). The germline gives CDR1 SEHNR, CDR2 FQNEAQ (reference sequence). This CDR3 has 13 residues. Deletions cut 5 bases from V and 4 bases from J, with 11 bases between. DNA of the CDR3: TGTGCCAGCAGCGCGAGGGGGACAGAGACCCAGTACTTC. Translating it yields CASSARGTETQYF.

This chain joins TRBV5-1 and TRBJ2-3; D might be TRBD1 (5 bases). V was pared by 6 bases and J by 2 bases, with 13 bases between. CDR1 and CDR2 from the germline V gene are SGHRS and YFSETQ. The CDR3 is made up of 14 amino acids. CDR3 DNA: TGCGCCAGCAAAGGAACAGGAAACACAGATACGCAGTATTTT. It specifies CASKGTGNTDTQYF. Based on the CDR3 plus reference TRBV5-1 and TRBJ2-3, the full variable domain is KAGVTQTPRYLIKTRGQQVTLSCSPISGHRSVSWYQQTPGQGLQFLFEYFSETQRNKGNFPGRFSGRQFSNSRSEMNVSTLELGDSALYLCASKGTGNTDTQYFGPGTRLTVL.

J is TRBJ1-5 and V is TRBV25-1; D not certain. Germline CDR1 and CDR2: MGHDK and SYGVNS. The V gene lost 3 bases and the J gene lost 9 bases, with 9 bases spanning the gap. The CDR3 extends over 12 amino acids. The DNA for the CDR3 is TGTGCCAGCAGTGACCGACTGGCGCCCCAGCATTTT. Protein product: CASSDRLAPQHF. Combining the CDR3 with reference TRBV25-1 and TRBJ1-5 gives the whole variable domain EADIYQTPRYLVIGTGKKITLECSQTMGHDKMYWYQQDPGMELHLIHYSYGVNSTEKGDLSSESTVSRIRTEHFPLTLESARPSHTSQYLCASSDRLAPQHFGDGTRLSIL.

This clone is medium-sized by share. CDR3 in amino acids: CASYQPGFTGELFF. The DNA for the CDR3 is TGTGCCAGTTACCAACCAGGGTTCACCGGGGAGCTGTTTTTT. The chain joins TRBV19 to TRBJ2-2, with TRBD1 as a possible D gene (5 bases). This CDR3 is built from 14 residues. Germline V gene lookup returns CDR1 LNHDA and CDR2 SQIVND (reference sequence). Trimming stripped 8 bases from V and 4 bases from J, with 14 bases between.

This chain uses TRBV11-3 with TRBJ2-4; 8 bases are shared with TRBD1. Germline V gene data show CDR1 as SGHNT and CDR2 as YENEEA. The CDR3 runs 12 residues. The V and J ends lost 6 bases and 9 bases, in that order; junction bases with no gene match: 4. The CDR3 sequence is CASSNTGGIQYF. CDR3 nucleotide sequence: TGTGCCAGCAGTAATACAGGGGGCATTCAGTACTTC.

The chain has TRBV10-1 and TRBJ2-5; 9 nucleotides align to TRBD2. The CDR3 totals 15 residues. Germline V gene sequence: CDR1 WNHNN, CDR2 SYGVQD (reference sequence). V trimming: 0 bases; J trimming: 2 bases; junction bases outside the gene matches: 1. In DNA, the CDR3 is TGCGCCAGCAGTGAGTCGCGGGGGGGTCAAGAGACCCAGTACTTC. Its protein is CASSESRGGQETQYF.

This sequence joins TRBV4-1 and TRBJ2-1; 9 nucleotides line up with TRBD2. Trimming cost V 1 base and J 8 bases; bases outside gene matches: 15. The CDR3 has 18 residues. CDR1 is MGHRA and CDR2 is YSYEKL in the germline V gene. The CDR3 region is CASSQVRLAGVSGDEQFF. The CDR3 nucleotides are TGCGCCAGCAGCCAAGTTCGGTTAGCGGGGGTCTCTGGGGATGAGCAGTTCTTC.

The chain employs TRBV4-3 and TRBJ1-1, with D perhaps matching TRBD1 (5 bases). The CDR3 has 18 residues. Germline V lookup: CDR1 LGHNA, CDR2 YSLEER. V lost 1 base and J lost 0, with 18 bases in between. The CDR3 is CASSQGQPGTGMNTEAFF. The CDR3 region has the DNA TGCGCCAGCAGCCAAGGCCAGCCCGGGACCGGCATGAACACTGAAGCTTTCTTT.

This clone was found once. The J gene is TRBJ2-3, the V gene TRBV11-2; the D call may be TRBD1 or TRBD2 (5 bases each). Germline loops: CDR1 SGHAT, CDR2 FQNNGV. V dropped 0 bases and J dropped 6 bases, with 13 bases sitting between them. CDR3 length: 15 residues. CDR3 DNA: TGTGCCAGCAGCTTAGATCAAGGCTGGGGGGATACGCAGTATTTT. It translates to CASSLDQGWGDTQYF.

In this sample, this clone turned up a few times. The V call is TRBV4-3, the J call TRBJ2-2; the match to TRBD2 covers 11 bases. The CDR3 has 16 amino acids. Germline V lookup: CDR1 LGHNA, CDR2 YSLEER. The J segment lost 6 bases and the V segment lost 2 bases, leaving 5 bases of the junction unmatched. The CDR3 protein is CASSQSSGRTAGELFF. The CDR3 DNA follows: TGCGCCAGCAGCCAATCTAGCGGGAGGACTGCCGGGGAGCTGTTTTTT.

This clone occurred once. This sequence joins TRBV13 and TRBJ1-1; D gene ambiguous. CDR3 length equals 10 residues. V was clipped by 3 bases and J by 8 bases, with 4 bases between them. Germline V gene lookup returns CDR1 PRHDT and CDR2 FYEKMQ (reference sequence). CDR3 sequence reads: CASSLTEAFF. The CDR3 nucleotides are TGTGCCAGCAGCTTGACGGAAGCTTTCTTT.

DNA for the CDR3: TGTGCCAGCAGTTTACATAGCGGGAGGGCCGGGGAGACCCAGTACTTC. Protein: CASSLHSGRAGETQYF. The chain recombines TRBV27 with TRBJ2-5, with 11 bases identical to TRBD2. This CDR3 is built from 16 residues. CDR1 and CDR2 from the germline V gene are MNHEY and SMNVEV (reference sequence). Unmatched junction bases numbered 7, after V lost 2 bases and J lost 5 bases.

The chain couples TRBV5-4 to TRBJ2-6, with D tentatively TRBD1 (5 bases). Trimming stripped 0 bases from V and 3 bases from J, with 10 bases between. The CDR3 is made up of 16 amino acids. The germline CDR1 and CDR2 sequences are SGHNT and YYREEE (reference sequence). The CDR3, as DNA: TGTGCCAGCAGCTTGGCCTGGGGCGGTGGGGCCAACGTCCTGACTTTC. Amino acids: CASSLAWGGGANVLTF.

The chain uses TRBV30 and TRBJ1-5; 8 bases fit TRBD1. Germline loops: CDR1 GTSNPN, CDR2 SVGIG (reference sequence). Trimming at V came to 4 bases and at J to 2 bases, leaving 4 bases not matched to a gene. This CDR3 region has 14 residues. As DNA, the CDR3 is TGTGCCTGGACATCGGGACAGGGCAATCAGCCCCAGCATTTT. Its protein is CAWTSGQGNQPQHF. Variable domain in full (rest from reference TRBV30 and TRBJ1-5): SQTIHQWPATLVQPVGSPLSLECTVEGTSNPNLYWYRQAAGRGLQLLFYSVGIGQISSEVPQNLSASRPQDRQFILSSKKLLLSDSGFYLCAWTSGQGNQPQHFGDGTRLSIL.